Listed below are T cell receptor beta chains from one sample, sequenced in a study of blood T cell repertoires in COVID-19. Profiling relied on immunoSEQ multiplex PCR, and the TCRdb table lists in-frame clones only, not all of them. The table records 200,000 to 250,000 clones, 92% of them present only once. Sequenced: peripheral blood. Source of these receptors: a man aged 25 to 45 with acute or convalescent COVID-19. Both conserved end residues are part of each CDR3. The D gene is left open where the match is weak. A clone size is listed for some rows: how often the clone was seen (once, few, many), or a class if it is expanded.

clone_size j_call d_call v_call cdr3_aa cdr3_nt
. TRBJ1-3 . TRBV28 CASIRGWSGNTIYF TGTGCCAGCATTAGGGGGTGGTCTGGAAACACCATATATTTT
. TRBJ2-1 . TRBV12-2 CASRLVRETSGSIHNEQFF TGTGCAAGTCGCTTAGTAAGGGAGACTAGCGGGAGTATCCACAATGAGCAGTTCTTC
. TRBJ2-3 . TRBV6-2/TRBV6-3 CASSLRSVKGTDTQYF TGTGCCAGCAGTTTACGGAGCGTTAAGGGGACAGATACGCAGTATTTT
. TRBJ1-2 TRBD1 TRBV5-1 CASSLDRDYGYTF TGCGCCAGCAGTCTGGACAGGGATTATGGCTACACCTTC
. TRBJ1-6 TRBD1 TRBV5-6 CASSRDRNSPLHF TGTGCCAGCAGCCGGGACAGAAATTCACCCCTCCACTTT
. TRBJ2-1 TRBD2 TRBV30 CAWSSMAGDEQFF TGTGCCTGGAGTAGTATGGCGGGAGATGAGCAGTTCTTC
. TRBJ1-4 . TRBV12-5 CASGLTPRVATNEKLFF TGTGCTAGTGGTTTGACCCCCCGGGTAGCAACTAATGAAAAACTGTTTTTT
. TRBJ1-5 . TRBV27 CASSLSLQVNQPQHF TGTGCCAGCAGTTTATCGTTGCAGGTCAATCAGCCCCAGCATTTT
. TRBJ2-7 TRBD1 TRBV30 CAWSPLTGTWGSYEQYF TGTGCCTGGAGTCCCTTGACAGGGACCTGGGGCTCCTACGAGCAGTACTTC
few TRBJ1-1 TRBD1 TRBV10-3 CAISPTGGKNTEAFF TGTGCCATCAGCCCGACAGGGGGCAAGAACACTGAAGCTTTCTTT
. TRBJ2-2 TRBD2 TRBV29-1 CSVLRGDTGELFF TGCAGCGTGTTGCGGGGGGACACCGGGGAGCTGTTTTTT
many TRBJ2-3 TRBD2 TRBV4-1 CASSQDTSGDTQYF TGCGCCAGCAGCCAAGATACTAGCGGGGATACGCAGTATTTT
. TRBJ1-5 TRBD1 TRBV5-1 CASSLTGQSNQPQHF TGCGCCAGCAGCTTGACGGGACAGAGCAATCAGCCCCAGCATTTT
. TRBJ2-1 . TRBV27 CASSLLRLGRQQGNEQFF TGTGCCAGCAGTTTATTAAGGTTAGGTCGCCAGCAGGGCAATGAGCAGTTCTTC
few TRBJ2-7 TRBD2 TRBV7-9 CASSLAPGLGSDYEQYF TGTGCCAGCAGCTTAGCGCCGGGACTAGGGTCGGACTACGAGCAGTACTTC
. TRBJ2-4 TRBD1 TRBV30 CAWTPLPGTGVMTKNIQYF TGTGCCTGGACACCACTACCTGGGACAGGGGTGATGACCAAAAACATTCAGTACTTC
. TRBJ2-3 . TRBV12-3/TRBV12-4 CASSPIDTQYF TGTGCCAGCAGTCCAATCGATACGCAGTATTTT
. TRBJ2-1 . TRBV29-1 CSCGNNYNEQFF TGCAGCTGCGGGAACAACTACAATGAGCAGTTCTTC
. TRBJ1-1 . TRBV7-9 CASSLALRGNTEAFF TGTGCCAGCAGCTTAGCGCTTCGGGGGAACACTGAAGCTTTCTTT
. TRBJ1-1 . TRBV11-1 CASSLAAPNTEAFF TGTGCCAGCAGCTTAGCGGCCCCGAACACTGAAGCTTTCTTT